The T cell receptor beta chain described here comes from a study of CD8 T cells in ankylosing spondylitis (dated by TCRdb to about 2017). A note on the overall study: To find TCR variants linked to disease, the study profiled T cell receptor beta repertoires in ankylosing spondylitis patients and healthy donors. Peripheral blood was sampled, and synovial fluid was also collected from ankylosing spondylitis patients. The whole study cohort included 108 healthy donors and about two dozen ankylosing spondylitis patients. The paper's findings and limits, for the study overall: The disease-linked clones had a CD8+ phenotype and were found at relatively low frequencies in peripheral blood. Some of the motif variants had been reported before in the synovial fluid and blood of reactive arthritis patients, a finding that suggests common disease-initiation mechanisms. A TCR beta motif of fewer than 10 highly homologous amino acid variants appeared characteristic of blood from ankylosing spondylitis patients. According to the report, matched synovial fluid samples from ankylosing spondylitis patients were significantly enriched for the disease-linked clones.

Concerning this clonotype itself: Its antigen is still unknown. No base quality values were provided; no much bigger clone lies one nucleotide off.

Measured from the cysteine to the phenylalanine, the CDR3 is 13 residues long. This entry keeps only the CDR3 DNA: 39 bases, framed from base 1. V lost 5 bases and J lost 7 bases; the stretch between them is 12 bases long. Via the germline V gene (reference sequence), CDR1 is SEHNR and CDR2 FQNEAQ. The data were produced on an Illumina HiSeq 2500. TCR beta libraries were prepared by quantitative 5'-RACE with molecular barcodes. In the source study's methods: A new computational method based on a probabilistic model of VDJ rearrangement was used to identify disease-linked TCR variants. The public reads were reprocessed in TCRdb via fastp at Q25 and MiXCR, keeping in-frame beta chains. Rows are combined by CDR3 protein, so each entry shows the most common genes and DNA. For this entry, the V and J calls and clone size follow TCRdb and not the study's own pipeline. The sample includes around 210,000 distinct CDR3 sequences, with under 8.5% observed a single time. The ten biggest clones cover more than 4% of the sample.

Sequenced input: blood, either unsorted or a sorted T cell fraction (not recorded which). The chain is made from TRBV7-9 and TRBJ2-1, with the D gene too uncertain to name. The origin of this receptor is a female donor with ankylosing spondylitis or in good health (not recorded which). The CDR3 is CASSHLSVNEQFF. The nucleotide sequence is given as TGTGCCAGCAGCCACCTATCGGTGAATGAGCAGTTCTTC.